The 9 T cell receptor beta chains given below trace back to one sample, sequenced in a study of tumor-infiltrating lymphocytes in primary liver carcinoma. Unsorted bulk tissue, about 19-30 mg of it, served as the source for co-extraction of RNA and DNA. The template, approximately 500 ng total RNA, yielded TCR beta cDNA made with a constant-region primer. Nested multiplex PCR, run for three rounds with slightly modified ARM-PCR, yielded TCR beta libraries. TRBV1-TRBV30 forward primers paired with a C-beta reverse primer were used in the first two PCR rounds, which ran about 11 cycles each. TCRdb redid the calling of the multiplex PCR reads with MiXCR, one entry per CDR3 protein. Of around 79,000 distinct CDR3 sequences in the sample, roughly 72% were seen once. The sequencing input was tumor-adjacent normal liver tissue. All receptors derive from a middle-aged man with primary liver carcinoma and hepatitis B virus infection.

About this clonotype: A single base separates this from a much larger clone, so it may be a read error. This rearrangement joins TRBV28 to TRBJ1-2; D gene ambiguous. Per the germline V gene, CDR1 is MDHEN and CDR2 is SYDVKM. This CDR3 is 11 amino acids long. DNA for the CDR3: TGTGACAGCAGTTCAGGCTATGGCTACACCTTC. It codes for CDSSSGYGYTF.

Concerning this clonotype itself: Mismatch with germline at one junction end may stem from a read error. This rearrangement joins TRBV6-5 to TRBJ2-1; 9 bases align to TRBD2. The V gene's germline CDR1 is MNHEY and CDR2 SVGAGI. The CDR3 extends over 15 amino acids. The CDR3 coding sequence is TGTGTCAGCGGTTACTCGACTAGCGGTCACAATGAGCAGTTCTTC. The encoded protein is CVSGYSTSGHNEQFF.

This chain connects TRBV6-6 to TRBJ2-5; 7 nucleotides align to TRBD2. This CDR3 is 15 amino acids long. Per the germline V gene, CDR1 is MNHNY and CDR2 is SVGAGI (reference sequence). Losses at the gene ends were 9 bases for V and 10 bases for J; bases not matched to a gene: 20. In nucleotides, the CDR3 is TGTGCCAGTAGTCTTGGGACTACGCAAGAGATGGTCCAGTACTTC. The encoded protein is CASSLGTTQEMVQYF.

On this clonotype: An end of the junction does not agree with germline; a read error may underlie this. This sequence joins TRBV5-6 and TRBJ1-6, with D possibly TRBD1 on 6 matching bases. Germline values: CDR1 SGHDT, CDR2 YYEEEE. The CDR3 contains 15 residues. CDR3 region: CASSLVGQCNSLLHF. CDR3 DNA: TGTGCCAGCAGCTTGGTTGGACAGTGCAATTCACTCCTCCATTTT.

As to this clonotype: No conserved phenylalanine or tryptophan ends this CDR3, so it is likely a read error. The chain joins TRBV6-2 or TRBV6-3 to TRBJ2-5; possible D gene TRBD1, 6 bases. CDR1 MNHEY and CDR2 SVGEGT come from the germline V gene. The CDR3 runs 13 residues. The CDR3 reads CASSRYREETQYL. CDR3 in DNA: TGTGCTAGCAGCCGGTACAGGGAAGAGACCCAGTACTTA.

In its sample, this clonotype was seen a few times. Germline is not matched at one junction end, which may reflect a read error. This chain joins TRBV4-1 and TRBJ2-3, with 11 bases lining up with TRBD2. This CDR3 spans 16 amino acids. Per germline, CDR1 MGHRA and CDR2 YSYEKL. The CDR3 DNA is TGCGCCAGCAGCCAAGAAACTAGCGGGAGTGCAGATACGCTGTATTTT. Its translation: CASSQETSGSADTLYF.

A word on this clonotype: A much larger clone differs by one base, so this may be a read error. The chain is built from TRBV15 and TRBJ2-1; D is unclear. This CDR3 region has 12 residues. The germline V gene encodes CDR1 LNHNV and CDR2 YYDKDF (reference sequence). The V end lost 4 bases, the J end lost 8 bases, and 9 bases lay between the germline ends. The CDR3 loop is CATSNNRYEQFF. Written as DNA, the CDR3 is TGTGCCACCAGCAATAACCGGTATGAGCAGTTCTTC. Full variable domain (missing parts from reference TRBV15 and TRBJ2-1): DAMVIQNPRYQVTQFGKPVTLSCSQTLNHNVMYWYQQKSSQAPKLLFHYYDKDFNNEADTPDNFQSRRPNTSFCFLDIRSPGLGDTAMYLCATSNNRYEQFFGPGTRLTVL.

CDR3 amino acids: CSARRGDVAAFF. The CDR3 coding sequence is TGCAGCGCAAGGAGGGGGGATGTTGCAGCTTTCTTT. The gene calls are TRBV29-1 and TRBJ1-1, with a tentative D call TRBD1 (6 bases). Germline V gives CDR1 SQVTM, CDR2 ANQGSEA. V was cut by 7 bases and J by 10 bases, with 19 bases left in between. This CDR3 spans 12 amino acids.

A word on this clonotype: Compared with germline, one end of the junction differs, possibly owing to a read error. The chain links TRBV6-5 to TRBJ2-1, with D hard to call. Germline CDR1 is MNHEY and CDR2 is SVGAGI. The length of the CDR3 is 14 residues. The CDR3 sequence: CASSYQRGDNEQIF. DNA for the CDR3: TGTGCCAGTAGTTACCAGCGAGGCGACAATGAGCAGATCTTC.